The next 16 T cell receptor beta chains were all read from a single sample in a study of blood T cell repertoires in COVID-19. Method: immunoSEQ multiplex PCR; TCRdb's copy keeps in-frame clones and lacks some. Here the sample spans about 88,000 clones, approximately 90% being singletons. Sequenced: peripheral blood. These receptors were obtained from a man aged 55-75 years with acute or convalescent COVID-19.

Only one count was recorded for this clone. This sequence joins TRBV11-3 and TRBJ2-3; D possibly corresponds to TRBD1 (7 bases). Germline V gene lookup returns CDR1 SGHNT and CDR2 YENEEA. V was trimmed by 5 bases and J by 3 bases, leaving 9 bases between them. The CDR3 is 13 residues long. The CDR3 coding sequence is TGTGCCAGCAGCCAGGGGGGAACAGATACGCAGTATTTT. It is translated as CASSQGGTDTQYF.

V gene TRBV2 combines with J gene TRBJ2-2, with 8 nucleotides matching TRBD2. The CDR3 spans 14 residues. Germline CDR1 SNHLY, CDR2 FYNNEI. V lost 8 bases, J lost 4 bases, and 6 bases stayed unmatched. In DNA, the CDR3 is TGTGCCAGCCGTGGAAGCGGGGGCACCGGGGAGCTGTTTTTT. This encodes CASRGSGGTGELFF.

V and J are TRBV4-1 and TRBJ1-4, with D perhaps matching TRBD1 (6 bases). With 4 bases removed from V and 2 bases from J, the gap between germline ends came to 14 bases. CDR3 length: 16 residues. Looked up from germline, CDR1 is MGHRA and CDR2 is YSYEKL. The CDR3 DNA sequence: TGCGCCAGCAGCCTTACAGGGCGTGTGACTAATGAAAAACTGTTTTTT. This sequence encodes CASSLTGRVTNEKLFF.

V usage is TRBV18 and J usage is TRBJ1-1, with TRBD1 matching 7 bases. This CDR3 is built from 13 residues. Germline V gives CDR1 KGHSH, CDR2 LQKENI. J lost 2 bases, V lost 5 bases, and 2 bases had no gene match. Here the CDR3 DNA reads TGTGCCAGCTCAGGACAGGTTAACACTGAAGCTTTCTTT. Encoded protein: CASSGQVNTEAFF.

The J gene is TRBJ1-3, the V gene TRBV9; D may be TRBD1 (6 bases). Germline loops: CDR1 SGDLS, CDR2 YYNGEE. V was pared by 2 bases and J by 0 bases, with 15 bases between. CDR3 size: 17 residues. This CDR3 reads CASSVQVGQLSGNTIYF. CDR3 sequence (DNA): TGTGCCAGCAGCGTCCAGGTCGGACAGCTCTCTGGAAACACCATATATTTT.

V gene TRBV6-1 combines with J gene TRBJ2-4, with D tentatively TRBD1 (5 bases). Germline V lookup: CDR1 MNHNS, CDR2 SASEGT. Trimming removed 3 bases from V and 0 bases from J, with 15 bases in between. The CDR3 consists of 17 residues. CDR3 amino acids: CASSDFGHYVAKNIQYF. In nucleotides, the CDR3 is TGTGCCAGCAGTGACTTCGGACACTACGTAGCCAAAAACATTCAGTACTTC.

V and J are TRBV18 and TRBJ1-2, with unresolved D. CDR1 and CDR2 from the germline V gene are KGHSH and LQKENI. This CDR3 is built from 16 residues. The V gene lost 3 bases and the J gene lost 5 bases, with 19 bases spanning the gap. The CDR3 loop is CASSPRSGAEAYGYTF. CDR3 DNA sequence: TGTGCCAGCTCACCGCGGTCGGGAGCGGAGGCTTATGGCTACACCTTC.

Of note for this clone: The junction shows a germline mismatch at one end, possibly a read error. V gene TRBV7-7 combines with J gene TRBJ2-1, with TRBD2 matching over 12 bases. Germline V CDR1 and CDR2: SSHAT, FNYEAQ (reference sequence). The CDR3 is 15 amino acids. CDR3 residues: CASSQRLAGDNEQFF. The DNA of the CDR3 is TGTGCTAGCAGCCAGCGACTAGCGGGGGACAATGAGCAGTTCTTC.

The chain has TRBV9 and TRBJ1-6, with D maybe TRBD1 (6 bases). V lost 4 bases to trimming and J lost 8 bases, with 13 bases between them. The CDR3 runs 14 residues. Germline V CDR1 and CDR2: SGDLS, YYNGEE. Here the CDR3 DNA reads TGTGCCAGCAGCATCCGGGACAAGGATTCACCCCTCCACTTT. It encodes CASSIRDKDSPLHF.

The table lists this clone with a count of one. This rearrangement joins TRBV25-1 to TRBJ1-1; D is undetermined. The germline CDR1 and CDR2 sequences are MGHDK and SYGVNS. V was trimmed by 4 bases and J by 6 bases, leaving 9 bases between them. There are 12 residues in the CDR3. CDR3 amino acids: CASSVGGPEAFF. The CDR3, as DNA: TGTGCCAGCAGTGTGGGAGGCCCTGAAGCTTTCTTT.

This chain connects TRBV6-4 to TRBJ2-3; D remains unclear. CDR3 length: 13 amino acids. V lost 4 bases and J lost 2, with 7 bases in between. Germline loops: CDR1 MRHNA, CDR2 SNTAGT. The DNA for the CDR3 is TGTGCCAGCAGTGGGGCCCTCACAGATACGCAGTATTTT. It is translated as CASSGALTDTQYF.

The rearrangement links TRBV25-1 to TRBJ2-5, with 7 bases matching TRBD2. V was pared by 4 bases and J by 4 bases, with 9 bases of the junction left unmatched. From germline, CDR1 is MGHDK and CDR2 SYGVNS. The CDR3 totals 15 residues. CDR3 DNA sequence: TGTGCCAGCAGTGCAACCGGGGGGAGGGGAGAGACCCAGTACTTC. This codes for CASSATGGRGETQYF.

The rearrangement uses TRBV10-3 and TRBJ2-1, with 9 bases fitting TRBD1. The CDR3 loop spans 14 amino acids. CDR1 and CDR2 (germline): ENHRY, SYGVKD. The junction had 7 bases not matched to a gene; V was cut back by 7 bases and J by 6 bases. CDR3 in amino acids: CAINTGQGRNEQFF. The CDR3 coding sequence is TGTGCCATCAACACGGGACAGGGCCGCAATGAGCAGTTCTTC.

A remark on this clone: The limits of the CDR3 on the DNA are not certain, so only TCRdb's listed CDR3 is given. The gene calls are TRBV7-2 and TRBJ1-5. 18 amino acids form the CDR3, both terminal residues included. From germline, CDR1 is SGHTA and CDR2 FQGNSA. CDR3 region: CASSLEPSGRGSNQPQHF.

The chain couples TRBV11-2 to TRBJ1-3; 11 positions match TRBD1. The CDR3 runs 15 residues. The germline CDR1 and CDR2 sequences are SGHAT and FQNNGV. After removal of 3 bases from V and 2 bases from J, the junction contained 0 bases not matched to a gene. Here the CDR3 DNA reads TGTGCCAGCAGCTTGGGACAGGGGGCTGGAAACACCATATATTTT. The encoded protein is CASSLGQGAGNTIYF. The variable domain in full, completed from reference TRBV11-2 and TRBJ1-3, reads EAGVAQSPRYKIIEKRQSVAFWCNPISGHATLYWYQQILGQGPKLLIQFQNNGVVDDSQLPKDRFSAERLKGVDSTLKIQPAKLEDSAVYLCASSLGQGAGNTIYFGEGSWLTVV.

The chain has TRBV28 and TRBJ2-3, with TRBD2 identical over 11 bases. V shed 4 bases and J 0 bases; nucleotides not matched to a gene: 6. This CDR3 comprises 17 residues. Germline assignment: CDR1 MDHEN and CDR2 SYDVKM. The CDR3 reads CASSWGLAETSTDTQYF. CDR3 bases: TGTGCCAGCAGTTGGGGACTAGCGGAAACTAGCACAGATACGCAGTATTTT.